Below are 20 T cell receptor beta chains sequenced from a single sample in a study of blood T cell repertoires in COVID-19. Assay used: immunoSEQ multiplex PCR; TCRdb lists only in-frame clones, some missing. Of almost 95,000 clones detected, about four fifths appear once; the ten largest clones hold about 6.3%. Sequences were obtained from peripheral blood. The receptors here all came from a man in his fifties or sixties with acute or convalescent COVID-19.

CDR3 in amino acids: CASSPPSQGSNEKLFF. The CDR3 coding sequence is TGTGCCAGCTCACCACCGTCCCAGGGCTCTAATGAAAAACTGTTTTTT. The V gene is TRBV18, the J gene TRBJ1-4; D might be TRBD1 (5 bases). The CDR3 is 16 amino acids. V was clipped by 0 bases and J by 3 bases, with 11 bases between them. Per the germline V gene, CDR1 is KGHSH and CDR2 is LQKENI.

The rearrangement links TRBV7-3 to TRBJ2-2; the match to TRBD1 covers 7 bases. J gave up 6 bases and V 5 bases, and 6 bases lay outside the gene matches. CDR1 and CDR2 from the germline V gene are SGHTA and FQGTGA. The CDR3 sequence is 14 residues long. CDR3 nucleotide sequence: TGTGCCAGCAGCCCCGGACAGGCCGCCGGGGAGCTGTTTTTT. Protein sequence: CASSPGQAAGELFF.

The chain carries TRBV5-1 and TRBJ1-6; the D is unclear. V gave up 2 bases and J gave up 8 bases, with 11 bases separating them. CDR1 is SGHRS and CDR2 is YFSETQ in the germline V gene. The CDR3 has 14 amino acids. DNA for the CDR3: TGCGCCAGCAGCTTAGACTCCACCTATTCACCCCTCCACTTT. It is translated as CASSLDSTYSPLHF.

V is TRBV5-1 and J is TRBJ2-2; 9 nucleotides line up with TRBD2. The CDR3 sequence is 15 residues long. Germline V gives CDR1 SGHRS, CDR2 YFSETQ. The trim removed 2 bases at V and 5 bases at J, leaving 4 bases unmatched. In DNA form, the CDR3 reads TGCGCCAGCAGCTTCGAGCGGGGGGAGACCGGGGAGCTGTTTTTT. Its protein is CASSFERGETGELFF.

The CDR3 DNA reads TGTGCCAGTAGTCCTGGACAGGGGAACAATCAGCCCCAGCATTTT. Translated: CASSPGQGNNQPQHF. The gene calls are TRBV19 and TRBJ1-5; 9 positions match TRBD1. J lost 3 bases, V lost 5 bases, and 5 bases had no gene match. This CDR3 is built from 15 residues. CDR1 LNHDA and CDR2 SQIVND come from the germline V gene (reference sequence).

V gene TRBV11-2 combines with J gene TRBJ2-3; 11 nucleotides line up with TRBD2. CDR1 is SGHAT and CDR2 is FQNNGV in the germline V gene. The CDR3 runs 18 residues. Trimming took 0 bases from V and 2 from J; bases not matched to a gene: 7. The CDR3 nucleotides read TGTGCCAGCAGCTTAGAGGCTAGCGGGGGGCGAGACACAGATACGCAGTATTTT. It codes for CASSLEASGGRDTDTQYF.

Here the CDR3 reads CATSDSRDLGGEKLFF. In DNA, the CDR3 is TGTGCCACCAGTGATTCCCGTGATCTGGGAGGGGAAAAACTGTTTTTT. This chain connects TRBV24-1 to TRBJ1-4; no definite D call. V was cut by 2 bases and J by 8 bases, with 17 bases left in between. This CDR3 region has 16 residues. Germline-derived CDR1 and CDR2 are KGHDR and SFDVKD.

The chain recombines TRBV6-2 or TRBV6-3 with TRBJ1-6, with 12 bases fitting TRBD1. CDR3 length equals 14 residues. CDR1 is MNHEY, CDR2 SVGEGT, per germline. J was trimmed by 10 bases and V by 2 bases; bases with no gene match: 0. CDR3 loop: CASSYGTGGSPLHF. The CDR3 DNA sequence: TGTGCCAGCAGTTACGGGACAGGGGGCTCACCCCTCCACTTT.

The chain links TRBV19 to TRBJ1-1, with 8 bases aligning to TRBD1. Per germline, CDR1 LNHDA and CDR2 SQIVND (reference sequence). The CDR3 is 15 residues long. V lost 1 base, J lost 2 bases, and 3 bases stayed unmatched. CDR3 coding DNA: TGTGCCAGTAGTATAGTCGACAGGGGAAACACTGAAGCTTTCTTT. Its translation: CASSIVDRGNTEAFF. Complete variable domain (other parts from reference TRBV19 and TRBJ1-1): DGGITQSPKYLFRKEGQNVTLSCEQNLNHDAMYWYRQDPGQGLRLIYYSQIVNDFQKGDIAEGYSVSREKKESFPLTVTSAQKNPTAFYLCASSIVDRGNTEAFFGQGTRLTVV.

CDR3 in amino acids: CASSPGAGGNSMLYGYTF. CDR3 nucleotide sequence: TGTGCCAGCAGTCCCGGGGCGGGGGGTAACTCGATGCTATATGGCTACACCTTC. V gene TRBV27 combines with J gene TRBJ1-2; perhaps TRBD1 as D (5 bases). The ends were cut back, 5 bases at V and 5 bases at J, with 27 bases in the middle. Germline loops: CDR1 MNHEY, CDR2 SMNVEV (reference sequence). The CDR3 has 18 residues.

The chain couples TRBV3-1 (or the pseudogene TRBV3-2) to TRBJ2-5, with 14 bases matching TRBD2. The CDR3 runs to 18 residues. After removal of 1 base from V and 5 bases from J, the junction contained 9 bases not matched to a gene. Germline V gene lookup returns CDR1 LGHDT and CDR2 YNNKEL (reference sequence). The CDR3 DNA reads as TGTGCCAGCAGCCAAGTGGGACTAGCGGGGGCTTTAGGGGAGACCCAGTACTTC. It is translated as CASSQVGLAGALGETQYF.

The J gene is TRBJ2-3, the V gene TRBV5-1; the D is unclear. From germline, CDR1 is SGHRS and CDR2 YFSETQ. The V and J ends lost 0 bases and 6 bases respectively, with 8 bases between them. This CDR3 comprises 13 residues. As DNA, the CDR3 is TGCGCCAGCAGCTTGGGGTTCGAGGATACGCAGTATTTT. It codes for CASSLGFEDTQYF. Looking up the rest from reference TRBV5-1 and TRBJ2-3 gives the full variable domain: KAGVTQTPRYLIKTRGQQVTLSCSPISGHRSVSWYQQTPGQGLQFLFEYFSETQRNKGNFPGRFSGRQFSNSRSEMNVSTLELGDSALYLCASSLGFEDTQYFGPGTRLTVL.

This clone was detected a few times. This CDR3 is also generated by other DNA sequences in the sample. The chain's CDR3 is CASGLDLTGKLIYEQYF. The CDR3 DNA is TGTGCTAGTGGTTTGGACCTGACAGGCAAATTAATCTACGAGCAGTACTTC. This chain uses TRBV12-5 with TRBJ2-7, with D perhaps TRBD1 (6 bases). The CDR3 consists of 17 residues. With 1 base removed from V and 3 bases from J, the gap between germline ends came to 19 bases. Germline lookup yields CDR1 LGHNT and CDR2 FRNRAP.

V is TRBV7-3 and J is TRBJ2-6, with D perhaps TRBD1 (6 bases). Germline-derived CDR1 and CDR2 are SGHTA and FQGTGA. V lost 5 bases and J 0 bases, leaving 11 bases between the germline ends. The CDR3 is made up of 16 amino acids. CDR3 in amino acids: CASSQTGNSGANVLTF. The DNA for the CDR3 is TGTGCCAGCAGCCAAACAGGGAACTCTGGGGCCAACGTCCTGACTTTC. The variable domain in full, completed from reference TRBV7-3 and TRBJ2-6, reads GAGVSQTPSNKVTEKGKYVELRCDPISGHTALYWYRQSLGQGPEFLIYFQGTGAADDSGLPNDRFFAVRPEGSVSTLKIQRTERGDSAVYLCASSQTGNSGANVLTFGAGSRLTVL.

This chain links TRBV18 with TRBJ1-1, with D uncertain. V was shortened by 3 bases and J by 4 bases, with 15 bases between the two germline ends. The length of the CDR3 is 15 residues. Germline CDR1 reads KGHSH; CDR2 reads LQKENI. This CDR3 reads CASSPAEGFGTEAFF. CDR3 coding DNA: TGTGCCAGCTCACCGGCGGAGGGCTTTGGCACTGAAGCTTTCTTT.

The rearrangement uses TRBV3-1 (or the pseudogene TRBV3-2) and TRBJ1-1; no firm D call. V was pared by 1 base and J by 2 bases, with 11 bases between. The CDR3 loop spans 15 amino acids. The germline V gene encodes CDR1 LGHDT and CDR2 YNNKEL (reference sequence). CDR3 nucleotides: TGTGCCAGCAGCCAAGCTAACAGACAAAACACTGAAGCTTTCTTT. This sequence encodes CASSQANRQNTEAFF.

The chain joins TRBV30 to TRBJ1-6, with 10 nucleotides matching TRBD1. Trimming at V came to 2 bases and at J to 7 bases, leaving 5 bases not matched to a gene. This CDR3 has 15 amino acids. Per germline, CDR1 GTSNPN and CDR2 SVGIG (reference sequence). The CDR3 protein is CAWSHRDRGNSPLHF. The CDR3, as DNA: TGTGCCTGGAGTCACAGGGACAGGGGAAATTCACCCCTCCACTTT. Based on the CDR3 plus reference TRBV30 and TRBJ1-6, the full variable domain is SQTIHQWPATLVQPVGSPLSLECTVEGTSNPNLYWYRQAAGRGLQLLFYSVGIGQISSEVPQNLSASRPQDRQFILSSKKLLLSDSGFYLCAWSHRDRGNSPLHFGNGTRLTVT.

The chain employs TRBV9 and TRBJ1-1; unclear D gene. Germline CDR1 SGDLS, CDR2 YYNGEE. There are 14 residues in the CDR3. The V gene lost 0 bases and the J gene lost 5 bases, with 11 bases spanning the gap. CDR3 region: CASSVESQATEAFF. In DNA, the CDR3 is TGTGCCAGCAGCGTAGAAAGTCAGGCGACTGAAGCTTTCTTT.

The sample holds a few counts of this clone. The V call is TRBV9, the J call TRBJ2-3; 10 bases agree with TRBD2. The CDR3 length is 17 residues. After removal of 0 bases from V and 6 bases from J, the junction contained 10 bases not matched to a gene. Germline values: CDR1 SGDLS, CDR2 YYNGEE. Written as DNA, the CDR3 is TGTGCCAGCAGCGTAGCTTCTGGGGGACTAGCGTACGATACGCAGTATTTT. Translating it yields CASSVASGGLAYDTQYF.

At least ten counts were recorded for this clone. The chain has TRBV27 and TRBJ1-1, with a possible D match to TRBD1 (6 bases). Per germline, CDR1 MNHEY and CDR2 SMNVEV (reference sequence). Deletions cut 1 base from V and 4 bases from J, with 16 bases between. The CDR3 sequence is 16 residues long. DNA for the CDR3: TGTGCCAGCAGTTTATTCCGACAGGACGGAGGCACTGAAGCTTTCTTT. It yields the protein CASSLFRQDGGTEAFF.